Each of the 17 T cell receptor beta chains below was sequenced from the same sample in a study of blood T cell repertoires in COVID-19. TCRdb's copy holds only in-frame clones and misses some; the assay was immunoSEQ multiplex PCR. Seen here are approximately 340,000 clones, approximately 86% observed once, and the top ten hold approximately 9.4%. The specimen sequenced was peripheral blood. The source of these receptors is a man younger than 45 with COVID-19, enrolled during active disease.

The chain carries TRBV5-1 and TRBJ2-7, with D unresolved. CDR1 and CDR2 (germline): SGHRS, YFSETQ. The CDR3 spans 12 residues. With 0 bases removed from V and 6 bases from J, the gap between germline ends came to 7 bases. CDR3 amino acids: CASSLEPSEQYF. CDR3 sequence (DNA): TGCGCCAGCAGCTTGGAACCGAGCGAGCAGTACTTC.

The chain couples TRBV2 to TRBJ1-4; 7 bases are a match to TRBD1. Per the germline V gene, CDR1 is SNHLY and CDR2 is FYNNEI. The CDR3 sequence is 16 residues long. Losses at the gene ends were 8 bases for V and 2 bases for J; bases not matched to a gene: 11. In DNA, the CDR3 is TGTGCCAGCGGGGACAGTATAACAAGGACTAATGAAAAACTGTTTTTT. Protein product: CASGDSITRTNEKLFF.

The genes are TRBV28 and TRBJ1-1; possible D gene TRBD1, 6 bases. The CDR3 has 15 amino acids. Trimming stripped 8 bases from V and 0 bases from J, with 16 bases between. Germline V gene lookup returns CDR1 MDHEN and CDR2 SYDVKM. CDR3 residues: CASGRIDRLNTEAFF. In DNA form, the CDR3 reads TGTGCCAGCGGCAGAATAGACAGGTTGAACACTGAAGCTTTCTTT.

The rearrangement joins TRBV6-2 or TRBV6-3 to TRBJ1-2, with D tentatively TRBD1 (5 bases). Per germline, CDR1 MNHEY and CDR2 SVGEGT. V was clipped by 4 bases and J by 3 bases, with 18 bases between them. CDR3 length: 16 amino acids. The CDR3, as DNA: TGTGCCAGCAGTTCCCCTGGGGAAGGGGATGACTATGGCTACACCTTC. Amino acids: CASSSPGEGDDYGYTF.

The V gene is TRBV9, the J gene TRBJ2-1; 9 nucleotides match TRBD1. The junction had 11 bases not matched to a gene; V was cut back by 0 bases and J by 7 bases. In germline, CDR1 is SGDLS, CDR2 YYNGEE. This CDR3 spans 17 amino acids. The CDR3 protein is CASSVEIWDRVGNEQFF. The CDR3 bases are TGTGCCAGCAGCGTAGAGATTTGGGACAGGGTGGGGAATGAGCAGTTCTTC.

CDR3 in amino acids: CASRRAEVTPLNTEAFF. CDR3 nucleotides: TGTGCCAGTAGACGGGCGGAGGTTACACCTCTGAACACTGAAGCTTTCTTT. The V and J genes are TRBV19 and TRBJ1-1; D unresolved. Germline V lookup: CDR1 LNHDA, CDR2 SQIVND (reference sequence). The CDR3 covers 17 residues. The germline V and J ends were trimmed by 6 bases and 0 bases, with 20 bases remaining between them. Drawing the rest from reference TRBV19 and TRBJ1-1, the complete variable domain is DGGITQSPKYLFRKEGQNVTLSCEQNLNHDAMYWYRQDPGQGLRLIYYSQIVNDFQKGDIAEGYSVSREKKESFPLTVTSAQKNPTAFYLCASRRAEVTPLNTEAFFGQGTRLTVV.

This chain uses TRBV6-5 with TRBJ2-4; 7 positions match TRBD1. Germline-derived CDR1 and CDR2 are MNHEY and SVGAGI. There are 14 residues in the CDR3. After removal of 6 bases from V and 1 base from J, the junction contained 3 bases not matched to a gene. This CDR3 is CASRLQGAKNIQYF. DNA of the CDR3: TGTGCCAGCAGGTTACAGGGGGCCAAAAACATTCAGTACTTC.

The chain carries TRBV6-2 or TRBV6-3 and TRBJ1-5, with a possible D match to TRBD1 (5 bases). Germline-derived CDR1 and CDR2 are MNHEY and SVGEGT. The CDR3 is made up of 13 amino acids. The ends were cut back, 6 bases at V and 4 bases at J, with 10 bases in the middle. The CDR3 DNA is TGTGCCAGCAGCGACAGTCCAAATCAGCCCCAGCATTTT. Translating it yields CASSDSPNQPQHF.

A single count supports this clone. This chain joins TRBV10-3 and TRBJ2-3; 10 nucleotides match TRBD2. CDR3 length: 14 residues. Germline CDR1 ENHRY, CDR2 SYGVKD. The J segment lost 7 bases and the V segment lost 5 bases, leaving 6 bases of the junction unmatched. Here the CDR3 DNA reads TGTGCCATCAGTCCGGGACTAGCGACATATACGCAGTATTTT. Its protein is CAISPGLATYTQYF.

The V and J genes are TRBV15 and TRBJ2-7; 12 nucleotides agree with TRBD2. The CDR3 sequence is 16 residues long. Trimming cost V 3 bases and J 0 bases; bases outside gene matches: 3. Germline CDR1 and CDR2: LNHNV and YYDKDF (reference sequence). CDR3 protein: CATSSPSGRDSYEQYF. The CDR3 DNA reads as TGTGCCACCAGCAGTCCTAGCGGGAGGGACTCCTACGAGCAGTACTTC.

The rearrangement joins TRBV19 to TRBJ1-2, with 7 nucleotides matching TRBD1. The V gene end was trimmed by 7 bases and the J gene end by 5 bases; junction bases not matched to a gene: 1. Germline CDR1 LNHDA, CDR2 SQIVND (reference sequence). This CDR3 has 11 residues. The CDR3 sequence: CASTGGYGYTF. CDR3 nucleotide sequence: TGTGCCAGTACAGGGGGGTATGGCTACACCTTC. The whole variable domain, filled in from reference TRBV19 and TRBJ1-2, reads DGGITQSPKYLFRKEGQNVTLSCEQNLNHDAMYWYRQDPGQGLRLIYYSQIVNDFQKGDIAEGYSVSREKKESFPLTVTSAQKNPTAFYLCASTGGYGYTFGSGTRLTVV.

The gene calls are TRBV11-3 and TRBJ2-1; 9 bases fit TRBD2. Germline V gene data show CDR1 as SGHNT and CDR2 as YENEEA. V shed 5 bases and J 11 bases; nucleotides not matched to a gene: 16. CDR3 length equals 16 residues. CDR3 bases: TGTGCCAGCAGCCGGGCCGCGGGAGGGGGTTTGAGTAAGCAGTTCTTC. This codes for CASSRAAGGGLSKQFF. Variable domain in full (rest from reference TRBV11-3 and TRBJ2-1): EAGVVQSPRYKIIEKKQPVAFWCNPISGHNTLYWYLQNLGQGPELLIRYENEEAVDDSQLPKDRFSAERLKGVDSTLKIQPAELGDSAVYLCASSRAAGGGLSKQFFGPGTRLTVL.

This chain uses TRBV9 with TRBJ2-3, with 7 bases identical to TRBD2. This CDR3 spans 15 amino acids. Germline V lookup: CDR1 SGDLS, CDR2 YYNGEE. V shed 0 bases and J 6 bases; nucleotides not matched to a gene: 7. The chain's CDR3 is CASSVAQAGADTQYF. The CDR3 bases are TGTGCCAGCAGCGTAGCTCAGGCGGGAGCGGATACGCAGTATTTT.

CDR3 in DNA: TGTGCCAGTAGTATGGGTTCAGGGGGCTGGTCCTACGAGCAGTACTTC. It codes for CASSMGSGGWSYEQYF. V gene TRBV19 combines with J gene TRBJ2-7; 8 bases line up with TRBD1. Germline values: CDR1 LNHDA, CDR2 SQIVND (reference sequence). The CDR3 is 16 residues long. V shed 3 bases and J 1 base; nucleotides not matched to a gene: 8.

This chain joins TRBV4-2 and TRBJ2-7; 7 bases align to TRBD2. The V gene's germline CDR1 is LGHNA and CDR2 YNFKEQ. The CDR3 is 16 residues long. Trimming took 3 bases from V and 0 from J; bases not matched to a gene: 8. The CDR3 region is CASSHPSSGNSYEQYF. CDR3 sequence (DNA): TGTGCCAGCAGCCATCCCTCTAGCGGAAACTCCTACGAGCAGTACTTC.

This chain joins TRBV3-1 (or the pseudogene TRBV3-2) and TRBJ1-2, with D possibly matching TRBD1 (6 bases). Germline V gene sequence: CDR1 LGHDT, CDR2 YNNKEL (reference sequence). This CDR3 contains 17 residues. Trimming removed 0 bases from V and 5 bases from J, with 19 bases in between. The CDR3 sequence: CASSQEEGVPNGYGYTF. The CDR3 coding sequence is TGTGCCAGCAGCCAAGAAGAGGGGGTTCCCAATGGGTATGGCTACACCTTC.

To note about this clone: Other nucleotide sequences from this sample produce the same CDR3. The chain links TRBV18 to TRBJ2-7; 8 bases line up with TRBD2. The CDR3 loop spans 13 amino acids. V gave up 2 bases and J gave up 3 bases; unmatched junction bases: 0. Germline-derived CDR1 and CDR2 are KGHSH and LQKENI. The CDR3 region has the DNA TGTGCCAGCTCACCAGGGACTAGCTACGAGCAGTACTTC. It encodes CASSPGTSYEQYF.